The T cell receptor (beta chain) under discussion was sequenced for a study of CD8+ T cells in alopecia areata. This clone was seen a few times. Its antigen remains unidentified. This CDR3 has 14 residues. Germline loops: CDR1 SGHTA, CDR2 FQGNSA. V shed 6 bases and J shed 4 bases, with 16 bases lying between them. General study findings and limits: Among patients, TCR sharing was less clear than in mice, a difference possibly due in part to HLA diversity in the patient population.

After isolation, RNA underwent reverse transcription to generate cDNA as the sequencing template. Generated by immunoSEQ multiplex PCR, the TCRdb table keeps only in-frame clones and is missing some. The profile shows 100,000 to 150,000 clones, roughly three fifths of them singletons. This material consisted of CD4+ T cells sorted from blood, taken at week 0. This clonotype was obtained from a human donor with alopecia areata. J is TRBJ2-7 and V is TRBV7-2; a possible D gene is TRBD2 (5 bases). CDR3 loop: CASSVPGERYEQYF. Here the CDR3 DNA reads TGTGCCAGCAGTGTACCCGGGGAAAGATACGAGCAGTACTTC.